This TCR beta chain was profiled in a study of tissue T cells after allogeneic stem cell transplantation. Using immunoSEQ multiplex PCR, the repertoire was profiled, and TCRdb retains in-frame clones only, with some absent. The sample carries about 22,000 clones, almost 70% recorded once. The germline CDR1 and CDR2 sequences are NSHNY and SYGAGN. The V end was cut by 7 bases, the J end by 0 bases, with 8 bases between. The CDR3 extends over 14 amino acids. In regard to this clone: Gene names and germline refer to mouse. With the read ending 1 residue before the CDR3 end, the germline J gene is used to fill in that end.

Material for sequencing was blood. The chain recombines TRBV13-1 with TRBJ1-6; D gene uncertain. TRBJ1-6 carries the ORF label, with uncertain function. This clonotype was sampled from a female BALB/c mouse in good health. This line is of MHC haplotype H2-d. The CDR3 protein is CASAQYSYNSPLYF. CDR3 DNA (partial): TGTGCCAGCGCCCAGTATTCCTATAATTCGCCCCTCTAC.